This T cell receptor (beta chain) is from a study of blood T cells in healthy people across ages. Study-level points and caveats: Naive CD4+ cell counts and diversity both ran higher in long-lived than in aged donors.

Alongside a J-beta primer mix, a sample-barcoded 5' primer served in a second PCR lasting about 7 to 11 cycles. All samples yielded 2.5 million or more CDR3-containing paired-end reads. A single record per CDR3 protein comes from TCRdb applying MiXCR to the 5' RACE reads. The table shows roughly 500,000 distinct CDR3 sequences, with approximately 27% occurring only once. V lost 4 bases, J lost 7 bases, and 17 bases lay in between. CDR1 SEHNR and CDR2 FQNEAQ come from the germline V gene (reference sequence). The CDR3 runs to 16 residues. Whenever a sample was processed, at least 6 million PBMCs were isolated. On this clonotype: Its antigen remains unidentified.

The chain joins TRBV7-9 to TRBJ1-6, with TRBD1 as a possible D gene (5 bases). The material sequenced was blood. The source is a woman in her seventies in good health. CDR3 protein: CASSSVEARGNSPLHF. The CDR3 DNA reads TGTGCCAGCAGCTCAGTGGAAGCTAGGGGAAATTCACCCCTCCACTTT.